Each of the 11 T cell receptor beta chains below was sequenced from the same sample in a study of blood T cells in healthy people across ages. Primed by a sample-barcoded 5' primer and a J-beta primer mix, a second PCR proceeded for about 6 to 11 cycles. One entry per CDR3 protein, called by TCRdb with MiXCR from the 5' RACE reads. The table records approximately 850,000 distinct CDR3 sequences, under 45% of them present only once. The sequencing sample was made of blood. The receptors were gathered from a man between 60 and 70 years old in good health.

The genes are TRBV20-1 and TRBJ2-4, with D unclear. The CDR3 consists of 11 residues. The V end lost 3 bases, the J end lost 13 bases, and 13 bases lay between the germline ends. CDR1 is DFQATT and CDR2 is SNEGSKA in the germline V gene (reference sequence). The CDR3 reads CSASPIYGQYF. CDR3 sequence (DNA): TGCAGTGCTAGCCCCATATACGGGCAGTACTTC.

This clonotype was seen only a few times. An end of the junction differs from the germline gene, which may be a read error. The chain employs TRBV18 and TRBJ2-5; possibly TRBD1 for D (6 bases). The J call may be wrong; the DNA end is better matched by TRBJ2-7. The CDR3 consists of 16 residues. Germline lookup yields CDR1 KGHSH and CDR2 LQKENI. CDR3 in DNA: TGTGCCAGTTCACGCACCGGGGCAGGGGACGCCTACGAGCAGTACTTC. Its protein product is CASSRTGAGDAYEQYF.

The gene calls are TRBV7-3 and TRBJ2-2; unclear D gene. V gave up 5 bases and J gave up 1 base, with 11 bases separating them. Germline CDR1 and CDR2: SGHTA and FQGTGA. The CDR3 consists of 15 residues. In nucleotides, the CDR3 is TGTGCCAGCAGCCCACAAACTAAGAACACCGGGGAGCTGTTTTTT. Protein: CASSPQTKNTGELFF.

V is TRBV5-1 and J is TRBJ2-5, with 9 bases matching TRBD1. Per the germline V gene, CDR1 is SGHRS and CDR2 is YFSETQ. The CDR3 consists of 14 residues. Losses at the gene ends were 2 bases for V and 3 bases for J; bases not matched to a gene: 2. This chain's CDR3 is CASSFDRGEETQYF. The DNA of the CDR3 is TGCGCCAGCAGCTTCGACAGGGGGGAAGAGACCCAGTACTTC.

Only a few counts were recorded for this clonotype. This chain connects TRBV28 to TRBJ2-3, with D maybe TRBD2 (6 bases). Trimming left V 1 base short and J 0 bases short, with 8 bases between. There are 15 residues in the CDR3. Germline V gene sequence: CDR1 MDHEN, CDR2 SYDVKM. The CDR3 nucleotides are TGTGCCAGCAGTTTATCTAGCGCCAGCACAGATACGCAGTATTTT. Amino acid sequence: CASSLSSASTDTQYF.

The rearrangement uses TRBV5-1 and TRBJ2-6, with 9 bases matching TRBD1. Germline values: CDR1 SGHRS, CDR2 YFSETQ. Trimming removed 4 bases from V and 2 bases from J; junction bases left unmatched: 10. The CDR3 spans 18 residues. Written as DNA, the CDR3 is TGCGCCAGCAGCCAACTACCGGGACAGGGTACTGGGGCCAACGTCCTGACTTTC. Translating gives CASSQLPGQGTGANVLTF.

The V and J genes are TRBV7-9 and TRBJ1-2; 9 bases map to TRBD1. The CDR3 has 14 residues. V was pared by 6 bases and J by 6 bases, with 8 bases of the junction left unmatched. Germline V gene sequence: CDR1 SEHNR, CDR2 FQNEAQ (reference sequence). The CDR3 region is CASRATGTGNGYTF. The CDR3 DNA reads as TGTGCCAGCAGAGCGACCGGGACAGGGAATGGCTACACCTTC. Looking up the rest from reference TRBV7-9 and TRBJ1-2 gives the full variable domain: DTGVSQNPRHKITKRGQNVTFRCDPISEHNRLYWYRQTLGQGPEFLTYFQNEAQLEKSRLLSDRFSAERPKGSFSTLEIQRTEQGDSAMYLCASRATGTGNGYTFGSGTRLTVV.

This clonotype was detected once. Written as DNA, the CDR3 is TGTGCCAGCAGCCTAACACAGGGAAGCCCAACTAACTATGGCTACACCTTC. Translated, it gives CASSLTQGSPTNYGYTF. The V call is TRBV16, the J call TRBJ1-2; D possibly corresponds to TRBD1 (6 bases). The V end was cut by 4 bases, the J end by 0 bases, with 18 bases between. The CDR3 sequence is 17 residues long. The germline gives CDR1 KGHSY, CDR2 FQNENV.

The chain recombines TRBV5-1 with TRBJ1-5, with TRBD1 matching 9 bases. Germline CDR1 is SGHRS and CDR2 is YFSETQ. J was trimmed by 4 bases and V by 4 bases; bases with no gene match: 6. This CDR3 has 15 residues. This CDR3 is CASSPDGQGNQPQHF. The CDR3 DNA reads as TGCGCCAGCAGCCCGGATGGACAGGGGAATCAGCCCCAGCATTTT.

The CDR3 sequence is CASSFSAVNYGYTF. For the CDR3, the DNA is TGTGCCAGCAGTTTCTCGGCGGTCAACTATGGCTACACCTTC. The chain combines TRBV12-3 or TRBV12-4 with TRBJ1-2; D gene unclear. Trimming removed 3 bases at V and 2 bases at J, with 10 bases between. The CDR3 sequence is 14 residues long.

This clonotype was detected a few times. This chain connects TRBV29-1 to TRBJ1-2, with 7 bases identical to TRBD1. This CDR3 is 15 amino acids long. From germline, CDR1 is SQVTM and CDR2 ANQGSEA. The junction had 8 bases not matched to a gene; V was cut back by 4 bases and J by 0 bases. As DNA, the CDR3 is TGCAGCGTTGGAGCGACGGGACAGCCTAACTATGGCTACACCTTC. Its translation: CSVGATGQPNYGYTF.